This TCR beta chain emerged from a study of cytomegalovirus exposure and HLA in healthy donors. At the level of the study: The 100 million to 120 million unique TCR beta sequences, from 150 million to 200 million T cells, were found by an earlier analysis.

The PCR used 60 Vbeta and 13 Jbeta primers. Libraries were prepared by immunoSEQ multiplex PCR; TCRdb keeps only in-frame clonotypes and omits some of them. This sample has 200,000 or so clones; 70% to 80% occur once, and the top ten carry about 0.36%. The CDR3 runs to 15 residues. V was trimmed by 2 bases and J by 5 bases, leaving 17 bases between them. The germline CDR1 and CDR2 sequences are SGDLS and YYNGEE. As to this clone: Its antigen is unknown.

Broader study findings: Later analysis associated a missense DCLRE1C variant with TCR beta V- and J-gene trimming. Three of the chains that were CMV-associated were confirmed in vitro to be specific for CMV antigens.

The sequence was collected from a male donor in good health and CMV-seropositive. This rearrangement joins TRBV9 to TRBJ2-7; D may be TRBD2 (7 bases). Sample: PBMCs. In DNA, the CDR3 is TGTGCCAGCAGCGTTGAGATGGGGGGGCGAAACGAGCAGTACTTC. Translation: CASSVEMGGRNEQYF.